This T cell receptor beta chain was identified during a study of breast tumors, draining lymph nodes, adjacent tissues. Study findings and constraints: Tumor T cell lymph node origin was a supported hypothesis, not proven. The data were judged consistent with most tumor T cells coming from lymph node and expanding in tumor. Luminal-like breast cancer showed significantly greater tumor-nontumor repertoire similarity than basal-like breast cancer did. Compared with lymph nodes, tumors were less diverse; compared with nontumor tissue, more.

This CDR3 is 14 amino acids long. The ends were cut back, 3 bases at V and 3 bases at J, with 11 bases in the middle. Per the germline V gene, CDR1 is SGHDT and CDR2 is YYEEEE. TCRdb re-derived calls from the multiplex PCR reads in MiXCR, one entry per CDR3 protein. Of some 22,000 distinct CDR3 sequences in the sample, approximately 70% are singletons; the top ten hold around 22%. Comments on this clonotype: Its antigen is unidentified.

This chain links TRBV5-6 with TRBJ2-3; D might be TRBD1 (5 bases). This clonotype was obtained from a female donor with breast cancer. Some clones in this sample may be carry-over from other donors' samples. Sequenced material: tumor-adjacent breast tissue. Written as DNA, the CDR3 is TGTGCCAGCAGCTCCCTGGGGCCGACAGATACGCAGTATTTT. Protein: CASSSLGPTDTQYF.